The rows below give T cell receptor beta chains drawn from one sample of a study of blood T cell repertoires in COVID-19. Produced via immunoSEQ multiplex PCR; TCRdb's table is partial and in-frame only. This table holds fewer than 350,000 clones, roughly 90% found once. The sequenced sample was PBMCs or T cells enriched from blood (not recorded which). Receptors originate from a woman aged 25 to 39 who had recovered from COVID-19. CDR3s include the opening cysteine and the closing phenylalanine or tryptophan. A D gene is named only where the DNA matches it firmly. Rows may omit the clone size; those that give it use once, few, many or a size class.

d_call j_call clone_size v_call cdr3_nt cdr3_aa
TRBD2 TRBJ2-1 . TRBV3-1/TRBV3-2 TGTGCCAGCCGCCCCCTAGCGGGGAATGAGCAGTTCTTC CASRPLAGNEQFF
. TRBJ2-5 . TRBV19 TGTGCCAGTAGTATATTCAGGCAAGAGACCCAGTACTTC CASSIFRQETQYF
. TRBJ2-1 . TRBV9 TGTGCCAGCAGCGTAGGTCCTGTAGCGGCCGGGGACAATGAGCAGTTCTTC CASSVGPVAAGDNEQFF
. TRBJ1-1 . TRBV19 TGTGCCAGTAGTATTGCGGCCCACACTGAAGCTTTCTTT CASSIAAHTEAFF
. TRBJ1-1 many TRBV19 TGTGCCAGTAGTATATCCTACAGTCATGAAGCTTTCTTT CASSISYSHEAFF
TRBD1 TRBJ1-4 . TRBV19 TGTGCCAGTAGTATACTTACGGGACAGAGGATTAATGAAAAACTGTTTTTT CASSILTGQRINEKLFF
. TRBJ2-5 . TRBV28 TGTGCCAGCAGTCCTCTCCCAGGGGCAAGGGAGACCCAGTACTTC CASSPLPGARETQYF
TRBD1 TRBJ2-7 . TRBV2 TGTGCCAGCAGTGGGGGACAGGGTGCCAGGTTC CASSGGQGARF
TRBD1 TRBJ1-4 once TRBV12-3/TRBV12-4 TGTGCCAGCAGTTTAGGGACAGGCGGACAACTGTTTTTT CASSLGTGGQLFF
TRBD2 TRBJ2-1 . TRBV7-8 TGTGCCAGCAGCTTGGGGCGCGGGAGTATAAATGAGCAGTTCTTC CASSLGRGSINEQFF
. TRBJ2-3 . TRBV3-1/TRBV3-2 TGTGCCAGCAGCCAAGACGTGGGCGGAGGAGATACGCAGTATTTT CASSQDVGGGDTQYF
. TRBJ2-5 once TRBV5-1 TGCGCCAGCAGCTTGAACACGCTCGAACGAGAGACCCAGTACTTC CASSLNTLERETQYF
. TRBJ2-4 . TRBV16 TGTGCCAGCAGCCAACGAGAGCTTGAAAACATTCAGTACTTC CASSQRELENIQYF
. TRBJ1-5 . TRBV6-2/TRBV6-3 TGTGCCAGCAGTTACGGGGCCTTACTCCGCAATCAGCCCCAGCATTTT CASSYGALLRNQPQHF
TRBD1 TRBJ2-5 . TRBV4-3 TGCGCCAGCAGCCAAGAGAAGGACAGGACCCAAGAGACCCAGTACTTC CASSQEKDRTQETQYF
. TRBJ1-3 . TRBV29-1 TGCAGCGTTGAAGGGACAAGCTCTGGAAACACCATATATTTT CSVEGTSSGNTIYF
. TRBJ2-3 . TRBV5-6 TGTGCCAGCAGCTTGGATACTGGGCGCCGGGATACGCAGTATTTT CASSLDTGRRDTQYF
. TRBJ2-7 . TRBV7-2 TGTGCCAGCAGCGCTCGACAGGTCTACGAGCAGTACTTC CASSARQVYEQYF
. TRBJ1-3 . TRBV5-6 TGTGCCAGCAGCTTGGCCGGGGAGAAAAGAAACACCATATATTTT CASSLAGEKRNTIYF
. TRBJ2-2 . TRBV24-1 TGTGCCACCAGTGATCTCAGGGTCATGACCGGGGAGCTGTTTTTT CATSDLRVMTGELFF
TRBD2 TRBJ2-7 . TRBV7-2 TGTGCCAGCAGCTTACGGACTAGCGCTTCCTACGAGCAGTACTTC CASSLRTSASYEQYF
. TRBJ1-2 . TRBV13 TGTGCCAGCAGCGAATTCAAGACAGCTCTCTATGGCTACACCTTC CASSEFKTALYGYTF
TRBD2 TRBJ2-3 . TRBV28 TGTGCCAGCAGTTCGTCAGGGAGGGTGGGCACAGATACGCAGTATTTT CASSSSGRVGTDTQYF
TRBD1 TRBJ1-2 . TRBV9 TGTGCCAGCAGCTTCCGGGGAACGGGACAGGCTTTGTCCGGCTACACCTTC CASSFRGTGQALSGYTF
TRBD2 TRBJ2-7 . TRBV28 TGTGCCAGCAGCAGACAGGGACTAGCGCTCTCCTACGAGCAGTACTTC CASSRQGLALSYEQYF
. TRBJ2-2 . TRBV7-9 TGTGCCAGCAGCTTAGATGGTCCTAGGAGTACCGGGGAGCTGTTTTTT CASSLDGPRSTGELFF
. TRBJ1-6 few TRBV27 TGTGCCAGCAGCCCCTCTACCATTAATTCACCCCTCCACTTT CASSPSTINSPLHF
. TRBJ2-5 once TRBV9 TGTGCCAGCAGCATAGACGGTTCTCAAGAGACCCAGTACTTC CASSIDGSQETQYF
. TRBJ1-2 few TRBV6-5 TGTGCCAGCACCCCTAGGCGTCAGCAAAACTATGGCTACACCTTC CASTPRRQQNYGYTF
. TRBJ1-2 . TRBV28 TGTGCCAGCAGCCAAACCCTCGGGTCCTGGGGCGGCTACACCTTC CASSQTLGSWGGYTF
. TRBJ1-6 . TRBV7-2 TGTGCCAGCATCCATCGGGCGGCAGGGGCTAATTCACCCCTCCACTTT CASIHRAAGANSPLHF
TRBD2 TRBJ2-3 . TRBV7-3 TGTGCCAGCAGCGTGAGCGGGGGGTCGCCTAGCACAGATACGCAGTATTTT CASSVSGGSPSTDTQYF
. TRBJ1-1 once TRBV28 TGTGCCAGCAGTTTATTTGGACAGACAACTGAAGCTTTCTTT CASSLFGQTTEAFF
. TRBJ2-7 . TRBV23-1 TGCGCCAGCATCCACAGGAATTTGGGCTACGAGCAGTACTTC CASIHRNLGYEQYF
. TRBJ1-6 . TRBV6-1 TGTGCCAGCAGTGAAGCCTGGACAGTACTCGCTAATTCACCCCTCCACTTT CASSEAWTVLANSPLHF
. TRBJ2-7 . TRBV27 TGTGCCAGCAGGACCTCGGGGTCGTATGAGCAGTACTTC CASRTSGSYEQYF
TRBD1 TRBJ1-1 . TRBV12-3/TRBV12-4 TGTGCCAGCAGTTTGTTTAGGACAGGAGAAGCTTTCTTT CASSLFRTGEAFF
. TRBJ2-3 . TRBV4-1 TGCGCCAGCAGCCCTCGCACAGATACGCAGTATTTT CASSPRTDTQYF
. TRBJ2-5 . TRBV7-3 TGTGCCAGCAGCCTTTACAGGGTGGAGACCCAGTACTTC CASSLYRVETQYF
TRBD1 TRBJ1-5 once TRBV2 TGTGCCAGCAACATACAGGGGGGTGGTCAGCCCCAGCATTTT CASNIQGGGQPQHF
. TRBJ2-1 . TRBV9 TGTGCCAGCAGCGTAGCTCAACTTACCGAGTACAATGAGCAGTTCTTC CASSVAQLTEYNEQFF
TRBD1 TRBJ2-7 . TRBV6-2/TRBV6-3 TGTGCCAGCAGTTACTCCACAGGGGGCGCGCGCTACGAGCAGTACTTC CASSYSTGGARYEQYF
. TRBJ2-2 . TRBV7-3 TGTGCCAGCAGTATTACAGGGAACACCGGGGAGCTGTTTTTT CASSITGNTGELFF
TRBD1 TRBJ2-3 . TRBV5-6 TGTGCCAGCAGCTTGGTACAGGGGGTCCAGTATTTT CASSLVQGVQYF
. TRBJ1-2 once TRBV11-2 TGTGCCAGCAGCGACCAGGGGAACTATGGCTACACCTTC CASSDQGNYGYTF
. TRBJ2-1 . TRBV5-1 TGCGCCAGCAGCCAATACGGAGGGGACAATGAGCAGTTCTTC CASSQYGGDNEQFF
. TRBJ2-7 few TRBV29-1 TGCAGCGATGACAGTTCCTACGAGCAGTACTTC CSDDSSYEQYF
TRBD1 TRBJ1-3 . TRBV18 TGTGCCAGCTCATCAATCCCTTCCGGGACAGGGATTGCCGGAAACACCATATATTTT CASSSIPSGTGIAGNTIYF